The clone carrying this T cell receptor (beta chain) was detected many times. No antigen is known for it. These data belong to a study of molecular identifiers for immune sequencing clone quantification. Background on the study: Five portions were made in replicates from RNA of roughly 20,000 or 100,000 naive CD8 cells, and four underwent sequencing. Findings of the study overall: Spiked TCR RNA from one Jurkat cell reportedly showed up when mixed among 800,000 to 1,000,000 naive cells.

TCRdb re-called the PCR reads through MiXCR, storing one row per CDR3 protein. The data contain a few hundred thousand distinct CDR3 sequences, 25% of them seen just once; the ten biggest clones take up approximately 0.76%. Looked up from germline, CDR1 is KGHDR and CDR2 is SFDVKD. The CDR3 is made up of 12 amino acids. Trimming left V 9 bases short and J 3 bases short, with 7 bases between. Libraries used about 18,000 to 1,000,000 sorted naive CD8 T cells and 10%, 30% or 50% RNA input. CD8+CD4-CCR7+CD45RA+ sorting gave the naive CD8 T cells. The chain has TRBV24-1 and TRBJ2-2, with D possibly TRBD2 on 5 matching bases. This TCR was sampled from a human donor in good health. Some libraries in this study had Jurkat cell RNA spiked in. Sequenced material: naive CD8+ T cells from blood, with Jurkat cell RNA spiked in. Sample subset: FACS-sorted CD8+CD4-CCR7+CD45RA+ naive T cells. The CDR3 here is CATRGDTGELFF. The CDR3 DNA is TGTGCCACCCGGGGTGACACCGGGGAGCTGTTTTTT.